This TCR beta chain was recorded in a study of beta chain features in type 1 diabetes. About the research overall: Across the samples, more than 85 million sorted cells were examined in total. Findings of the study overall: All four CD4+ subsets from Type 1 diabetes patients carried moderately but significantly shorter TCRB CDR3s. Whether HLA type influences TCRB rearrangement remained unresolved here.

J was trimmed by 4 bases and V by 8 bases; bases with no gene match: 10. Germline V lookup: CDR1 MDHEN, CDR2 SYDVKM. The CDR3 is 14 amino acids. Regarding this clone: Its antigen is undetermined.

Sorted CD4+ subsets: naive, central memory, regulatory, stem cell-like memory (CD45RO/CCR7/CD25/CD127/CD95/CD27 panel). The whole isolated RNA underwent reverse transcription, so sequencing captured expressed TCRB transcripts. Libraries were prepared by immunoSEQ multiplex PCR; TCRdb keeps only in-frame clonotypes and omits some of them. Of about 40,000 clones listed, around 60% are singletons. Sample: Tregs from blood. V gene TRBV28 combines with J gene TRBJ2-5, with 7 bases that match TRBD2. The sequence was collected from a woman aged 25 to 39 in good health. CDR3 loop: CASGRALKVETQYF. CDR3 in DNA: TGTGCCAGCGGGAGGGCCCTTAAGGTAGAGACCCAGTACTTC.